The 24 T cell receptor beta chains below all came from one sample that was sequenced in a study of shared clonotypes between healthy human individuals. Naive CD8 cells lacked CD45RO and underwent positive selection for CCR7, leaving out terminally differentiated effector memory CD45RA+ cells. Measured with immunoSEQ multiplex PCR; TCRdb has only the in-frame clones, and not every one. The repertoire consists of around 2,000,000 clones, with approximately 94% occurring once and the leading ten covering 0.9% to 1.4%. Sequenced sample: naive CD8+ T cells sorted from blood. These receptors all stem from a man aged 18 to 35 in good health.

V usage is TRBV5-1 and J usage is TRBJ2-1, with D possibly TRBD2 on 5 matching bases. In germline, CDR1 is SGHRS, CDR2 YFSETQ. The CDR3 runs 16 residues. Trimming removed 3 bases at V and 5 bases at J, with 18 bases between. CDR3 sequence (DNA): TGCGCCAGCAGCTCAGCAAGCGGTGGGGTACACAATGAGCAGTTCTTC. Amino acid sequence: CASSSASGGVHNEQFF.

The chain employs TRBV4-1 and TRBJ2-3; 10 nucleotides match TRBD2. The CDR3 has 17 residues. CDR1 and CDR2 from the germline V gene are MGHRA and YSYEKL. J gave up 6 bases and V 0 bases, and 9 bases lay outside the gene matches. The CDR3 DNA reads TGCGCCAGCAGCCAAGACGCCCCTAGCGGGGGCGGGGATACGCAGTATTTT. This gives the protein CASSQDAPSGGGDTQYF.

V usage is TRBV28 and J usage is TRBJ2-7; maybe TRBD1 (5 bases). V lost 2 bases and J 9 bases, leaving 20 bases between the germline ends. Germline assignment: CDR1 MDHEN and CDR2 SYDVKM. This CDR3 is built from 15 residues. The CDR3 is CASSLGLDMGSVQYF. The CDR3 DNA follows: TGTGCCAGCAGTTTAGGTCTGGACATGGGTTCAGTGCAGTACTTC.

The CDR3 DNA is TGTGCCAGTAGTATCGACAGCGAGACCATGAACACTGAAGCTTTCTTT. This translates into CASSIDSETMNTEAFF. V is TRBV19 and J is TRBJ1-1; possible D gene TRBD1, 5 bases. This CDR3 has 16 residues. The V and J ends lost 3 bases and 0 bases respectively, with 14 bases between them. The germline gives CDR1 LNHDA, CDR2 SQIVND (reference sequence).

This clone was counted once. One end of the junction is discordant with germline, which a read error may explain. The chain recombines TRBV7-9 with TRBJ2-7; a possible D gene is TRBD2 (6 bases). In germline, CDR1 is SEHNR, CDR2 FQNEAQ (reference sequence). The CDR3 sequence is 12 residues long. CDR3 in amino acids: CASRLGDSEQYF. The CDR3 DNA is TGTGCCAGCAGATTAGGGGACTCCGAGCAGTACTTC.

In regard to this clone: Other DNA variants within this sample encode the same CDR3. The gene calls are TRBV6-5 and TRBJ1-5; D ambiguous. Germline V lookup: CDR1 MNHEY, CDR2 SVGAGI. This CDR3 contains 15 residues. Trimming shortened V by 0 bases and J by 0 bases, and 6 bases separated the two germline ends. The CDR3 region is CASSYSGSSNQPQHF. In DNA form, the CDR3 reads TGTGCCAGCAGTTACTCCGGGAGTAGCAATCAGCCCCAGCATTTT.

This rearrangement joins TRBV4-1 to TRBJ2-2; TRBD1 matches 8 bases. Germline assignment: CDR1 MGHRA and CDR2 YSYEKL. This CDR3 has 14 amino acids. V lost 3 bases to trimming and J lost 6 bases; unmatched junction nucleotides: 3. The CDR3 DNA sequence: TGCGCCAGCAGCCATGCACAGGGGGCCGGGGAGCTGTTTTTT. This codes for CASSHAQGAGELFF.

The chain's CDR3 is CASSQSDRDPYEQYF. CDR3 bases: TGTGCCAGCAGCCAATCGGACAGGGACCCCTACGAGCAGTACTTC. V usage is TRBV7-8 and J usage is TRBJ2-7, with 8 bases lining up with TRBD1. The germline gives CDR1 SGHVS, CDR2 FQNEAQ. V dropped 5 bases and J dropped 2; count of bases not matched to a gene: 8. The CDR3 runs 15 residues.

This chain links TRBV27 with TRBJ2-7; no clear D. Germline loops: CDR1 MNHEY, CDR2 SMNVEV (reference sequence). V dropped 6 bases and J dropped 2 bases, with 14 bases sitting between them. The length of the CDR3 is 14 residues. CDR3 sequence (DNA): TGTGCCAGCAGAGTCGGGCCAGTACCCTACGAGCAGTACTTC. Protein: CASRVGPVPYEQYF.

The V gene is TRBV9, the J gene TRBJ1-4; D uncertain. Germline V gene data show CDR1 as SGDLS and CDR2 as YYNGEE. CDR3 length: 15 residues. V lost 1 base, J lost 8 bases, and 15 bases lay in between. CDR3 residues: CASSVNGNAKEKLFF. In nucleotides, the CDR3 is TGTGCCAGCAGCGTAAATGGTAACGCCAAGGAAAAACTGTTTTTT.

The CDR3: CASRGQEEKLFF. Written as DNA, the CDR3 is TGTGCCAGCCGGGGCCAAGAAGAAAAACTGTTTTTT. The V call is TRBV19, the J call TRBJ1-4; possible D gene TRBD1, 5 bases. Germline CDR1 LNHDA, CDR2 SQIVND (reference sequence). V was clipped by 9 bases and J by 8 bases, with 13 bases between them. The CDR3 extends over 12 amino acids. Full variable domain (rest looked up from reference TRBV19 and TRBJ1-4): DGGITQSPKYLFRKEGQNVTLSCEQNLNHDAMYWYRQDPGQGLRLIYYSQIVNDFQKGDIAEGYSVSREKKESFPLTVTSAQKNPTAFYLCASRGQEEKLFFGSGTQLSVL.

The chain recombines TRBV5-1 with TRBJ1-6, with a weak D call TRBD1 (5 bases). Germline loops: CDR1 SGHRS, CDR2 YFSETQ. Trimming took off 4 bases at V and 9 bases at J, with 17 bases between the two ends. The CDR3 covers 15 residues. The CDR3 region has the DNA TGCGCCAGCAGCGGGGACGGAGGTTCCAGTTCACCCCTCCACTTT. Residues: CASSGDGGSSSPLHF.

The CDR3 DNA sequence: TGTGCCACTCAGAACAAGTTCCAAGAGACCCAGTACTTC. Translated: CATQNKFQETQYF. This chain connects TRBV5-8 to TRBJ2-5, with D unclear. V lost 9 bases and J 1 base, leaving 13 bases between the germline ends. The germline gives CDR1 SGHTS, CDR2 YDEGEE. The CDR3 loop spans 13 amino acids.

The chain has TRBV25-1 and TRBJ1-4, with D possibly being TRBD1 (5 bases). Germline V gene sequence: CDR1 MGHDK, CDR2 SYGVNS. The ends were cut back, 6 bases at V and 8 bases at J, with 13 bases in the middle. The CDR3 runs to 13 residues. The CDR3 region is CASRGTMGEKLFF. The CDR3, as DNA: TGTGCCAGCAGAGGGACTATGGGAGAAAAACTGTTTTTT.

The chain links TRBV10-1 to TRBJ1-2; TRBD1 matches 7 bases. Germline V gene sequence: CDR1 WNHNN, CDR2 SYGVQD (reference sequence). The CDR3 is 15 amino acids. With V trimmed by 3 bases and J by 0 bases, 4 bases remained unmatched. Written as DNA, the CDR3 is TGCGCCAGCAGTGAAGGTACAGGGGCTAACTATGGCTACACCTTC. It specifies CASSEGTGANYGYTF.

This chain joins TRBV7-9 and TRBJ2-7; D not resolved. Trimming took 2 bases from V and 3 from J, leaving 11 bases between them. The germline V gene encodes CDR1 SEHNR and CDR2 FQNEAQ (reference sequence). This CDR3 has 14 amino acids. CDR3 in DNA: TGTGCCAGCAGCTTACCGGAGCCCCTCTACGAGCAGTACTTC. It codes for CASSLPEPLYEQYF.

This clone appeared a single time. J is TRBJ2-7 and V is TRBV10-1, with TRBD2 as a possible D gene (5 bases). From germline, CDR1 is WNHNN and CDR2 SYGVQD (reference sequence). V was clipped by 1 base and J by 5 bases, with 15 bases between them. The CDR3 runs to 15 residues. The chain's CDR3 is CASSEYLGRTHEQYF. For the CDR3, the DNA is TGCGCCAGCAGTGAGTATTTGGGGAGAACTCACGAGCAGTACTTC.

V and J are TRBV30 and TRBJ1-1; D remains ambiguous. CDR3 length equals 12 residues. V dropped 4 bases and J dropped 6 bases, with 12 bases sitting between them. CDR1 is GTSNPN, CDR2 SVGIG, per germline (reference sequence). The CDR3 DNA sequence: TGTGCCTGGAAATTGGGCGGATCTGAAGCTTTCTTT. Amino acid sequence: CAWKLGGSEAFF.

J is TRBJ2-5 and V is TRBV6-5; D is possibly TRBD2 (5 bases). The CDR3 extends over 13 amino acids. Germline V gives CDR1 MNHEY, CDR2 SVGAGI. V lost 5 bases, J lost 7 bases, and 14 bases lay in between. As DNA, the CDR3 is TGTGCCAGCAGTCTAGCCGGAGACATGACCCAGTACTTC. Residues: CASSLAGDMTQYF.

CDR3 nucleotide sequence: TGTGCCAGCAGTGCCAATATAAACTACGAGCAGTACTTC. Amino acid sequence: CASSANINYEQYF. This chain links TRBV6-1 with TRBJ2-7; D uncertain. V lost 4 bases and J 3 bases, leaving 10 bases between the germline ends. From germline, CDR1 is MNHNS and CDR2 SASEGT. The length of the CDR3 is 13 residues.

On this clone: A much larger clonotype is one base distant, so this may be a read error. Different DNA sequences within this sample yield the same CDR3. The chain uses TRBV7-6 and TRBJ2-7, with 7 bases identical to TRBD1. J was trimmed by 3 bases and V by 1 base; bases with no gene match: 3. Germline CDR1 is SGHVS and CDR2 is FNYEAQ. This CDR3 comprises 14 residues. The CDR3 reads CASSLGAGGYEQYF. CDR3 coding DNA: TGTGCCAGCAGCTTAGGGGCAGGGGGCTACGAGCAGTACTTC.

This chain connects TRBV5-1 to TRBJ2-1; the match to TRBD2 covers 14 bases. This CDR3 has 19 amino acids. The trim removed 4 bases at V and 8 bases at J, leaving 17 bases unmatched. The germline V gene encodes CDR1 SGHRS and CDR2 YFSETQ. The CDR3 nucleotides are TGCGCCAGCAGCACTTACTCCGGGACTAGCGGGAGAGGGATCTATGAGCAGTTCTTC. It is translated as CASSTYSGTSGRGIYEQFF.

Points on this clone: Other DNA sequences in this specimen translate into the identical CDR3. The chain has TRBV19 and TRBJ2-7, with 10 bases fitting TRBD2. V shed 6 bases and J 3 bases; nucleotides not matched to a gene: 2. There are 13 residues in the CDR3. Germline CDR1 is LNHDA and CDR2 is SQIVND (reference sequence). CDR3 coding DNA: TGTGCCAGTAGCCCTAGCGGGAGCTACGAGCAGTACTTC. Amino acid sequence: CASSPSGSYEQYF.

In the case of this clone: Other DNA sequences in the same sample also yield this CDR3. This rearrangement joins TRBV13 to TRBJ1-4; D possibly corresponds to TRBD1 (5 bases). The CDR3 length is 14 residues. Germline CDR1 reads PRHDT; CDR2 reads FYEKMQ (reference sequence). The V and J ends lost 1 base and 2 bases respectively, with 5 bases between them. The CDR3 DNA reads as TGTGCCAGCAGCTTAGAGGGGACTAATGAAAAACTGTTTTTT. Translated, it gives CASSLEGTNEKLFF.